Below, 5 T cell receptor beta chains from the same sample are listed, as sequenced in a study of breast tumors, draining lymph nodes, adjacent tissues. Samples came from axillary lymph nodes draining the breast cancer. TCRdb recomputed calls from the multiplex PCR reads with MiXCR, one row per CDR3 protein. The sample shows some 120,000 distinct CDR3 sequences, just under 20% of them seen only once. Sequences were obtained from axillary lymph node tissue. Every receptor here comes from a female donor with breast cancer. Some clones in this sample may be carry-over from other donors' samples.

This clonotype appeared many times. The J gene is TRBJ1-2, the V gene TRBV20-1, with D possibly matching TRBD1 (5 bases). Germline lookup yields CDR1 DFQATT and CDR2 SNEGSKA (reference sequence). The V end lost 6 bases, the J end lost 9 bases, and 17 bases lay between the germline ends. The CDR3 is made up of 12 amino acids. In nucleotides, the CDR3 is TGCAGTGCCCACCCCTACAGGCGGAGCTACACCTTC. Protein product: CSAHPYRRSYTF.

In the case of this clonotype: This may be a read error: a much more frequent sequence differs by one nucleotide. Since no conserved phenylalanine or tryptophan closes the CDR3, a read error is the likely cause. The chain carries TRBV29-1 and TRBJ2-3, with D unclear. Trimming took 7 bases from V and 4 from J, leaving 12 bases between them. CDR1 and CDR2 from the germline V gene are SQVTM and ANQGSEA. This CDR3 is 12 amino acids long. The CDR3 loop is CSALDDSDTQYS. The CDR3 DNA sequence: TGCAGCGCCTTGGACGATTCAGATACGCAGTATTCT.

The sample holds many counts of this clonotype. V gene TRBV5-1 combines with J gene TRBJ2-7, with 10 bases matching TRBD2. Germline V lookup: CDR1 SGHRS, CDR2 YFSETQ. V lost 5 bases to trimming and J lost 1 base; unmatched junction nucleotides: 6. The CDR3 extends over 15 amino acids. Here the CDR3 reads CASRDPSGSSYEQYF. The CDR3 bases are TGCGCCAGCAGGGATCCTAGCGGGAGTTCCTACGAGCAGTACTTC.

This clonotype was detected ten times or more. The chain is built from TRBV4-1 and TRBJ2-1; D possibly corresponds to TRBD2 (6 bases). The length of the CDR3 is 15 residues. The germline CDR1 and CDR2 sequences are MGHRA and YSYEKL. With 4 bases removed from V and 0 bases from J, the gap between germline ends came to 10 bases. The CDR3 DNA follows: TGCGCCAGCAGCCCCCGCGGGAACTCCTACAATGAGCAGTTCTTC. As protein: CASSPRGNSYNEQFF.

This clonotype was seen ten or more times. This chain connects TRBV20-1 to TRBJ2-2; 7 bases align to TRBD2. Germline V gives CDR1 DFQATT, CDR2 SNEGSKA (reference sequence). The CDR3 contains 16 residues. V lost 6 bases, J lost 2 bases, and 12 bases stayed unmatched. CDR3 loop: CSARGGRELNTGELFF. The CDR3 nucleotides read TGCAGTGCGAGGGGTGGGCGGGAGCTCAACACCGGGGAGCTGTTTTTT.